These 16 T cell receptor beta chains originate from one sample sequenced in a study of blood T cell repertoires in COVID-19. Here immunoSEQ multiplex PCR was the method, and the copy in TCRdb shows in-frame clones only, minus some. This table has about 310,000 clones, 85% to 90% appearing once. The sample was peripheral blood. Receptor source: a young woman with COVID-19, enrolled during active disease.

The chain joins TRBV4-1 to TRBJ1-2; TRBD1 matches at 10 bases. The CDR3 is made up of 15 amino acids. Unmatched junction bases numbered 7, after V lost 6 bases and J lost 3 bases. CDR1 MGHRA and CDR2 YSYEKL come from the germline V gene. The CDR3 coding sequence is TGCGCCAGCAGACTACAGACAGGGGGCTACTATGGCTACACCTTC. Protein sequence: CASRLQTGGYYGYTF.

This sequence joins TRBV6-2 or TRBV6-3 and TRBJ1-5, with 7 positions matching TRBD1. Trimming removed 2 bases from V and 7 bases from J; junction bases left unmatched: 14. The germline V gene has CDR1 MNHEY and CDR2 SVGEGT. This CDR3 contains 17 residues. CDR3 DNA: TGTGCCAGCAGTTACAGGGGACAGAGTGCCCTCGGGCAGCCCCAGCATTTT. It codes for CASSYRGQSALGQPQHF.

The chain is built from TRBV9 and TRBJ1-1, with no clear D. V lost 0 bases to trimming and J lost 2 bases, with 8 bases between them. The CDR3 is 14 amino acids. Looked up from germline, CDR1 is SGDLS and CDR2 is YYNGEE. The DNA for the CDR3 is TGTGCCAGCAGCGTAGATCACTCTAACACTGAAGCTTTCTTT. It encodes CASSVDHSNTEAFF.

The V gene is TRBV28, the J gene TRBJ1-2; 8 bases map to TRBD1. Trimming removed 8 bases from V and 2 bases from J; junction bases left unmatched: 10. Germline lookup yields CDR1 MDHEN and CDR2 SYDVKM. The CDR3 has 15 residues. CDR3 amino acids: CASYKAGGVNYGYTF. CDR3 nucleotides: TGTGCCAGCTATAAGGCAGGGGGCGTCAACTATGGCTACACCTTC.

The chain combines TRBV5-6 with TRBJ2-3; 10 bases line up with TRBD1. In germline, CDR1 is SGHDT, CDR2 YYEEEE. This CDR3 region has 15 residues. The junction had 6 bases not matched to a gene; V was cut back by 5 bases and J by 3 bases. CDR3 DNA: TGTGCCAGCAGTCTGACAGGGGGCGCGACAGATACGCAGTATTTT. Protein sequence: CASSLTGGATDTQYF.

This chain uses TRBV29-1 with TRBJ2-1; 14 bases are a match to TRBD2. In germline, CDR1 is SQVTM, CDR2 ANQGSEA. This CDR3 region has 13 residues. V shed 7 bases and J 9 bases; nucleotides not matched to a gene: 5. The CDR3 bases are TGCAGCGCGACTAGCGGGAGGGCCGGTGAGCAGTTCTTC. It specifies CSATSGRAGEQFF.

This clone was recorded only once. The chain employs TRBV28 and TRBJ2-7, with D unclear. In germline, CDR1 is MDHEN, CDR2 SYDVKM. V dropped 2 bases and J dropped 2 bases, with 4 bases sitting between them. The CDR3 covers 12 residues. The CDR3 DNA follows: TGTGCCAGCAGTTTACTTCCCTACGAGCAGTACTTC. Protein: CASSLLPYEQYF.

The rearrangement uses TRBV28 and TRBJ2-1; D uncertain. V was cut by 7 bases and J by 0 bases, with 7 bases left in between. The germline gives CDR1 MDHEN, CDR2 SYDVKM. The CDR3 runs to 13 residues. The CDR3 nucleotides read TGTGCCAGCAAGCACAGCTCCTACAATGAGCAGTTCTTC. Translation: CASKHSSYNEQFF.

J is TRBJ1-2 and V is TRBV9; 7 nucleotides match TRBD1. CDR3 size: 15 residues. The V and J ends lost 4 bases and 6 bases, in that order; junction bases with no gene match: 12. The V gene's germline CDR1 is SGDLS and CDR2 YYNGEE. As DNA, the CDR3 is TGTGCCAGCAGCTATAACAGACAGGGAATGGATGGCTACACCTTC. Its translation: CASSYNRQGMDGYTF.

The CDR3 DNA reads TGTGCCATCAGCCTGACAGAAGATATCTATGGCTACACCTTC. It is translated as CAISLTEDIYGYTF. The V gene is TRBV10-3, the J gene TRBJ1-2; perhaps TRBD1 as D (5 bases). The CDR3 has 14 amino acids. Trimming shortened V by 6 bases and J by 4 bases, and 15 bases separated the two germline ends. Germline CDR1 reads ENHRY; CDR2 reads SYGVKD.

This chain connects TRBV3-1 (or the pseudogene TRBV3-2) to TRBJ2-7, with 11 bases aligning to TRBD2. J gave up 2 bases and V 5 bases, and 2 bases lay outside the gene matches. Germline V gene sequence: CDR1 LGHDT, CDR2 YNNKEL (reference sequence). The CDR3 is made up of 14 amino acids. CDR3 in amino acids: CASSLAGGPYEQYF. In DNA, the CDR3 is TGTGCCAGCAGCTTAGCGGGAGGGCCCTACGAGCAGTACTTC.

The chain uses TRBV25-1 and TRBJ1-4; TRBD1 agrees at 7 bases. The germline CDR1 and CDR2 sequences are MGHDK and SYGVNS. There are 16 residues in the CDR3. J gave up 0 bases and V 2 bases, and 3 bases lay outside the gene matches. The CDR3 sequence: CASSERQGATNEKLFF. The CDR3 DNA sequence: TGTGCCAGCAGTGAAAGACAGGGAGCAACTAATGAAAAACTGTTTTTT.

The chain carries TRBV20-1 and TRBJ1-1; D not resolved. Germline loops: CDR1 DFQATT, CDR2 SNEGSKA (reference sequence). The germline V and J ends were trimmed by 3 bases and 5 bases, with 4 bases remaining between them. This CDR3 has 10 amino acids. CDR3 protein: CSARRTEAFF. The CDR3 DNA is TGCAGTGCTAGGCGGACTGAAGCTTTCTTT.

Remarks on this clone: Other DNA variants within this sample encode the same CDR3. This chain joins TRBV12-3 or TRBV12-4 and TRBJ2-1; D call uncertain. Trimming shortened V by 1 base and J by 7 bases, and 8 bases separated the two germline ends. CDR3 length equals 13 residues. This CDR3 reads CASSLGLYNEQFF. In nucleotides, the CDR3 is TGTGCCAGCAGTTTAGGTCTTTATAATGAGCAGTTCTTC.

This clone was picked up one time. The rearrangement links TRBV5-4 to TRBJ2-7, with 10 bases fitting TRBD2. The length of the CDR3 is 14 residues. Germline V gene sequence: CDR1 SGHNT, CDR2 YYREEE (reference sequence). V lost 4 bases to trimming and J lost 2 bases; unmatched junction nucleotides: 3. This CDR3 is CASSSSGGTYEQYF. CDR3 in DNA: TGTGCCAGCAGCAGTAGCGGGGGGACCTACGAGCAGTACTTC. Full variable domain (missing parts from reference TRBV5-4 and TRBJ2-7): ETGVTQSPTHLIKTRGQQVTLRCSSQSGHNTVSWYQQALGQGPQFIFQYYREEENGRGNFPPRFSGLQFPNYSSELNVNALELDDSALYLCASSSSGGTYEQYFGPGTRLTVT.

The chain combines TRBV21-1 with TRBJ1-2; TRBD1 reflects the table's D call only, with no check against the DNA. TRBV21-1 is termed a pseudogene. This CDR3 comprises 13 residues. The CDR3 DNA sequence: TGTGCCAGCAGCATTCAGAAAGACTATGGCTACACCTTC. It is translated as CASSIQKDYGYTF.